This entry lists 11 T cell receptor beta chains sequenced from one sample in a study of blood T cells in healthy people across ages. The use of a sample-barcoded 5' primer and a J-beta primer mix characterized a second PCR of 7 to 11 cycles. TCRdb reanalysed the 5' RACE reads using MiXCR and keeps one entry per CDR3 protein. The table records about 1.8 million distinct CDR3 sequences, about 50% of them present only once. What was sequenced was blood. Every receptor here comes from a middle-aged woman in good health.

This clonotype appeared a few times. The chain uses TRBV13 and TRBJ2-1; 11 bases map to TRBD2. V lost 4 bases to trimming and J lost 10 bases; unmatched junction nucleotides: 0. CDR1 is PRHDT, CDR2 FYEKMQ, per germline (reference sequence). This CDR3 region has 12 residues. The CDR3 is CASSSSGGEQFF. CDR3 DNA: TGTGCCAGCAGCTCTAGCGGGGGGGAGCAGTTCTTC.

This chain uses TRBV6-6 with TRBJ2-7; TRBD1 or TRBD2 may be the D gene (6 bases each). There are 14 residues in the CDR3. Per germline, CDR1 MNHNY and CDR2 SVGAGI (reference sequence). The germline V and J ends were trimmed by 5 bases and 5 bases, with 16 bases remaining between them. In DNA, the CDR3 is TGTGCCAGCAGTGACGCTGGGGGGCTCCACGAGCAGTACTTC. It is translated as CASSDAGGLHEQYF.

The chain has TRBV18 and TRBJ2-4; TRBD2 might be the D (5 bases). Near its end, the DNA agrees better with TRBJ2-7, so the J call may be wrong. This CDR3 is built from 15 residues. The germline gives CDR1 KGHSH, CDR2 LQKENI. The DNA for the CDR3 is TGTGCCAGCTCCGTCCTTGGGGAGACGAACTACGAGCAGTACTTC. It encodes CASSVLGETNYEQYF.

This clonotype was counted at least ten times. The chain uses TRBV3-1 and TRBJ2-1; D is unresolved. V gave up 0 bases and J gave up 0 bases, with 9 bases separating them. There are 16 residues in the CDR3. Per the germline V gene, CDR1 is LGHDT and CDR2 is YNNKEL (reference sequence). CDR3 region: CASSQDPADSYNEQFF. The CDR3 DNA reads TGTGCCAGCAGCCAAGACCCAGCCGACTCCTACAATGAGCAGTTCTTC.

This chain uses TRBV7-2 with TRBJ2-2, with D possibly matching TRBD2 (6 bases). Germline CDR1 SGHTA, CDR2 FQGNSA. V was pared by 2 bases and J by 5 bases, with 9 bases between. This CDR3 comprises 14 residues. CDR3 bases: TGTGCCAGCAGCTTATCGCTAGCGACCGGGGAGCTGTTTTTT. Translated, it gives CASSLSLATGELFF.

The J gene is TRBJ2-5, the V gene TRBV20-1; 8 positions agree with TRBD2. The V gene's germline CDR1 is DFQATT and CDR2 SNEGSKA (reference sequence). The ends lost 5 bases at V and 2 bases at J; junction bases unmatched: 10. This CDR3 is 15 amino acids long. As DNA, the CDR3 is TGCAGTGCTGCGGGGGGCGGGGGGACTCAAGAGACCCAGTACTTC. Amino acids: CSAAGGGGTQETQYF.

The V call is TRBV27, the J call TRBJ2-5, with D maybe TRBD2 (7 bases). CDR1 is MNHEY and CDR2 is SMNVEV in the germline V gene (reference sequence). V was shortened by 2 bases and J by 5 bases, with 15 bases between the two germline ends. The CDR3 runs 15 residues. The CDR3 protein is CASSLLRGAWETQYF. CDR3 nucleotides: TGTGCCAGCAGTTTACTTCGGGGGGCCTGGGAGACCCAGTACTTC.

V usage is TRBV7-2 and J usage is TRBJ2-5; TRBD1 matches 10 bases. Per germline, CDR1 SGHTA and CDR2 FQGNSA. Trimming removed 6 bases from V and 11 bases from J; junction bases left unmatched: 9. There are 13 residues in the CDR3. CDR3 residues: CASSSTGTGEQYF. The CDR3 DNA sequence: TGTGCCAGCAGTTCGACAGGGACAGGGGAGCAGTACTTC. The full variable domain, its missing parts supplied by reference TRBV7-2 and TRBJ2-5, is GAGVSQSPSNKVTEKGKDVELRCDPISGHTALYWYRQSLGQGLEFLIYFQGNSAPDKSGLPSDRFSAERTGGSVSTLTIQRTQQEDSAVYLCASSSTGTGEQYFGPGTRLLVL.

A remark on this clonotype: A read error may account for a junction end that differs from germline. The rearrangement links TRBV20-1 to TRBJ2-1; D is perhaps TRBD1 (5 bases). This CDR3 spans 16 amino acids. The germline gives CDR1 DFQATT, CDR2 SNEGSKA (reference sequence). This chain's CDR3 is CSARSLGPDTYNEQFF. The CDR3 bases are TGTAGTGCTAGATCGTTGGGGCCAGACACCTACAATGAGCAGTTCTTC.

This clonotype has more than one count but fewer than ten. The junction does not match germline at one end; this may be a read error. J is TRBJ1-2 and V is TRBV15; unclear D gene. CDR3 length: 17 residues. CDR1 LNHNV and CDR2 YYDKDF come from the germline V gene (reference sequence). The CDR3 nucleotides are TGTGCCACCAGCAGCGGGAGAGCCGCCTCGTCTAAATATGGCTACACCTTC. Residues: CATSSGRAASSKYGYTF.

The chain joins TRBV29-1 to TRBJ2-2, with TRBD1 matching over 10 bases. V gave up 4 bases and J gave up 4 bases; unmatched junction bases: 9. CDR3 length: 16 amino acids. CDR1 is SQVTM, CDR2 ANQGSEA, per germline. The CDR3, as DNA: TGCAGCGTTGTAGACAGGGGGCCGTCGGGCACCGGGGAGCTGTTTTTT. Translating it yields CSVVDRGPSGTGELFF.